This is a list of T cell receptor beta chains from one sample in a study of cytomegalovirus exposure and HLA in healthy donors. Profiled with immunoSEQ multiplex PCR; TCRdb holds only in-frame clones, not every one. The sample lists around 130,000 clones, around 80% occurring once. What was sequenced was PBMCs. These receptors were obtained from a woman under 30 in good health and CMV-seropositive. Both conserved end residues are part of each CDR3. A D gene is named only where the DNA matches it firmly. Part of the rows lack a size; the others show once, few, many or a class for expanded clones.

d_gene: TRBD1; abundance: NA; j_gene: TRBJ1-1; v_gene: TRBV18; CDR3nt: TGTGCCAGCTCACCATTTCTAGTAGGGACAGGGGGCCAGAACACTGAAGCTTTCTTT; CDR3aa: CASSPFLVGTGGQNTEAFF
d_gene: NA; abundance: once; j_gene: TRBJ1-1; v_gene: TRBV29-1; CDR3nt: TGCAGCGTTGAAGATCAGGGCAGCAGCACTGAAGCTTTCTTT; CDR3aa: CSVEDQGSSTEAFF
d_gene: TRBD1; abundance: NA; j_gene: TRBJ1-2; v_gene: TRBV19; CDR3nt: TGTGCCAGTAGTACCCGACACTCCGGGACAGGGGTGGATGGCTACACCTTC; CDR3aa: CASSTRHSGTGVDGYTF
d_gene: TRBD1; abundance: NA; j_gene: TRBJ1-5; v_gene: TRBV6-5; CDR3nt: TGTGCCAGCAGTCAGGACAGGGAAGGCAATCAGCCCCAGCATTTT; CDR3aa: CASSQDREGNQPQHF
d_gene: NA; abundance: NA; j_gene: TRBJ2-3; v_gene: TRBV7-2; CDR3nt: TGTGCCAGCAGCCACGGGGCCACAGGGATGGTTACAGATACGCAGTATTTT; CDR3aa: CASSHGATGMVTDTQYF
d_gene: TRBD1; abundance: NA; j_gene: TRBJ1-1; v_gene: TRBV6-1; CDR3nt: TGTGCCAGCAAACCAACACCAGGGGGCACTGAAGCTTTCTTT; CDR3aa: CASKPTPGGTEAFF
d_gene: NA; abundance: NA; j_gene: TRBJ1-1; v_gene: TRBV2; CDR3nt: TGTGCCAGCATGAACGGCGAGGGAAGATCTGAAGCTTTCTTT; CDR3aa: CASMNGEGRSEAFF
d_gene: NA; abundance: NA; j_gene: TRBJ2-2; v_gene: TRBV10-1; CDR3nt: TGCGCCAGCAGTGACCACGAACATTGGACCGGGGAGCTGTTTTTT; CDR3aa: CASSDHEHWTGELFF
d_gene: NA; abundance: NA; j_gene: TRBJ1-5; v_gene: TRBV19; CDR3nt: TGTGCCACCGCATCGACAGGCGGCAATCAGCCCCAGCATTTT; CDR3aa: CATASTGGNQPQHF
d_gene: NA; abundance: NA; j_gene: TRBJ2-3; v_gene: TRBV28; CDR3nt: TGTGCCAGCAGTTCGACTAGCACAGATACGCAGTATTTT; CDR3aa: CASSSTSTDTQYF
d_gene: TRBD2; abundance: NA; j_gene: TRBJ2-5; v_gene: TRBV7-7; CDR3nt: TGTGCTAGCAGCTTAGGAGGCGGGGGGCTGAAGACCCAGTACTTC; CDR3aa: CASSLGGGGLKTQYF
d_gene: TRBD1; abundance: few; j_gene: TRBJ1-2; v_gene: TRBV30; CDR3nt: TGTGCCTGGACTTGGGGGGACAGGGAACCTTACACCTTC; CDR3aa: CAWTWGDREPYTF
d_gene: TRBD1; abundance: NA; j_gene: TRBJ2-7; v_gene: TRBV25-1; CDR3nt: TGTGCCACAGGGGGACGCAGGGGCCTTGACGAGCAGTACTTC; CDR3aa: CATGGRRGLDEQYF
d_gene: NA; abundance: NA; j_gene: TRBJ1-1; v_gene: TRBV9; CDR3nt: TGTGCCAGCAGCCCACCCGTGGGGGCGACTTTCTTT; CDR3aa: CASSPPVGATFF
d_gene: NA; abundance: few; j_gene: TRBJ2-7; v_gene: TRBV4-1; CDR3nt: TGCGCCAGCAGCCAAGACAGGGGTGCCTACGAGCAGTACTTC; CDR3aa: CASSQDRGAYEQYF
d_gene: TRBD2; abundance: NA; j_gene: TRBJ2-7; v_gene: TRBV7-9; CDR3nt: TGTGCCAGCAGGTCCCCTAGCGGGGGCCCCTCCGAGCAGTACTTC; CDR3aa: CASRSPSGGPSEQYF
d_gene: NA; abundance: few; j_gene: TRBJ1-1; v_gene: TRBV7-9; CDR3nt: TGTGCCAGCAGCTTAGCGGGCGGGGAAGCTTTCTTT; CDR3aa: CASSLAGGEAFF
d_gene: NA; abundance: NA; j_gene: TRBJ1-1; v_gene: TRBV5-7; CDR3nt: TGTGCCAGCAGCTCCCAGGGGTTGAACACTGAAGCTTTCTTT; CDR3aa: CASSSQGLNTEAFF
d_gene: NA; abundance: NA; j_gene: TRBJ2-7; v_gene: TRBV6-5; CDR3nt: TGTGCCAGCAGGATAAGAGGGGGGGGCGACGAGCAGTACTTC; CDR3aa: CASRIRGGGDEQYF
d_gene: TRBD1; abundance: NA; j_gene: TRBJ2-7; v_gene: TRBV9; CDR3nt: TGTGCCAGCAGCAGACGGGACAGCCCCTACGAGCAGTACTTC; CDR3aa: CASSRRDSPYEQYF
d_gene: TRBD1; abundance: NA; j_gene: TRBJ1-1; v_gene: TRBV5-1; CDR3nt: TGCGCCAGTGACAGGGGGCTTGGGAACACTGAAGCTTTCTTT; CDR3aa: CASDRGLGNTEAFF
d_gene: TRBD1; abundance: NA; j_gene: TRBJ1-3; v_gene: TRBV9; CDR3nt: TGTGCCAGCAGCGTTGGACAGGGTAGGACTGGAAACACCATATATTTT; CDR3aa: CASSVGQGRTGNTIYF
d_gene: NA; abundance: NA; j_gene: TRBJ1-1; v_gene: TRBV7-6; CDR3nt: TGTGCCAGCAGCAGGGAGGCCGAGGCGAACACTGAAGCTTTCTTT; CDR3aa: CASSREAEANTEAFF
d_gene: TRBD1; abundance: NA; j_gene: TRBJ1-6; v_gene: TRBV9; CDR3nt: TGTGCCAGCAGCACCGGACAGGGGAGGTCACCCCTCCACTTT; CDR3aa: CASSTGQGRSPLHF
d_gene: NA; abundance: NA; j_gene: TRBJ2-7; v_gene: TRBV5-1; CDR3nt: TGCGCCAGCAGCTTGGAGGAGGGGCTATCCTACGAGCAGTACTTC; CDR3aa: CASSLEEGLSYEQYF
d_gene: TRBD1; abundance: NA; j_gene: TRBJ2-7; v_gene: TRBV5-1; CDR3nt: TGCGCCAGCAGCCCCGGACAGGAGATGGGCGAGCAGTACTTC; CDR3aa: CASSPGQEMGEQYF
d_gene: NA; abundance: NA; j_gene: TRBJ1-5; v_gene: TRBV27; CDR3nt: TGTGCCAGCAGTTCGGGGGGGAGCAATCAGCCCCAGCATTTT; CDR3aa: CASSSGGSNQPQHF
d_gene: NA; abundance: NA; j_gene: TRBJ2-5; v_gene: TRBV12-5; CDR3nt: TGTGCTAGTGGTCCGACCTCCAGGGGAGAGACCCAGTACTTC; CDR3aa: CASGPTSRGETQYF
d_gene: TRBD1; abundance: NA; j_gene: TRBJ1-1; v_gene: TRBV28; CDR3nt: TGTGCCAGCAGCCGGGACAGGGGGAACACTGAAGCTTTCTTT; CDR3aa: CASSRDRGNTEAFF
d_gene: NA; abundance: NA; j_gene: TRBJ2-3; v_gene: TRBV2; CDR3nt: TGTGCCAGCAGACGGGCGGGGCAAAACACAGATACGCAGTATTTT; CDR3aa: CASRRAGQNTDTQYF
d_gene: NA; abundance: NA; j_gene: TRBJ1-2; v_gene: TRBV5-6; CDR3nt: TGTGCCAGCAGCTTGGATGGGACTGTCTATGGCTACACCTTC; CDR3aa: CASSLDGTVYGYTF
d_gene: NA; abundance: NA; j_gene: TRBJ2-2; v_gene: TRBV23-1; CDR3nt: TGCGCCAGCAGTCCCCCCAAGCTGACTGCGCCCGGGGAGCTGTTTTTT; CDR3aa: CASSPPKLTAPGELFF
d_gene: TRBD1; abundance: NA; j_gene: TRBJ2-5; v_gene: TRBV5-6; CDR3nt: TGTGCCAGCAGCTGGGACAGCCAAGAGACCCAGTACTTC; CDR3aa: CASSWDSQETQYF
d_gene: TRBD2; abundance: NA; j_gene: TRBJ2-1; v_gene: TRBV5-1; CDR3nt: TGCGCCAGCAGCTTGGGGGCGGGGGTCGACAATGAGCAGTTCTTC; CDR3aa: CASSLGAGVDNEQFF
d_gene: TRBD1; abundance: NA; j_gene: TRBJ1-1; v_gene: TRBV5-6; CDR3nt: TGTGCCAGCAGCTTGGCCAGGGGGCTCACAATGAACACTGAAGCTTTCTTT; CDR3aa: CASSLARGLTMNTEAFF
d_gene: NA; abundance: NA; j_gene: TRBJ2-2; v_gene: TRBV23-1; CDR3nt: TGCGCCAGCAGTCAATCGTGGGACACCTCGAACACCGGGGAGCTGTTTTTT; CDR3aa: CASSQSWDTSNTGELFF
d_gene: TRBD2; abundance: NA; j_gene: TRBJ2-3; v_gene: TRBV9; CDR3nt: TGTGCCAGCAGCAGACCCGGGGGGGCCGGTACAGATACGCAGTATTTT; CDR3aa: CASSRPGGAGTDTQYF
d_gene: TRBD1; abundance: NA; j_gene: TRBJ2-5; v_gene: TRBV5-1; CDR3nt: TGCGCCAGCAGCGCACGACAGGGGGAGACCCAGTACTTC; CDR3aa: CASSARQGETQYF
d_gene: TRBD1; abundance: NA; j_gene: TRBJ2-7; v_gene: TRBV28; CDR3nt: TGTGCCAGCAGTCAACGACAGGGCACCTACGAGCAGTACTTC; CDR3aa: CASSQRQGTYEQYF
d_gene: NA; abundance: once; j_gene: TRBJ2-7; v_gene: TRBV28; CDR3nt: TGTGCCAGCAGCTTCAGGGGCCTCACTCGCGAGCAGTACTTC; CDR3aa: CASSFRGLTREQYF
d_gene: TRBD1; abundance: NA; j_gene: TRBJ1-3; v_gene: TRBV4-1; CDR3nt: TGCGCCAGCAGCCAAGATCCGGACAGGGGTGGTAACACCATATATTTT; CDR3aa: CASSQDPDRGGNTIYF
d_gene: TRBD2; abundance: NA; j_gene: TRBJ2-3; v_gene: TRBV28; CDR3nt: TGTGCCAGCAGTTCCCAACGGCTAGCGGGGGGGCTGGCAGATACGCAGTATTTT; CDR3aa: CASSSQRLAGGLADTQYF
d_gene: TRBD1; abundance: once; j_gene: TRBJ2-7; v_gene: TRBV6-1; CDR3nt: TGTGCCAGCAGTGGTTACCCCAGGACAGGGGGTTACGAGCAGTACTTC; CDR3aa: CASSGYPRTGGYEQYF
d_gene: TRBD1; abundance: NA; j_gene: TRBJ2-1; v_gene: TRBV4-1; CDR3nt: TGCGCCAGCAGCCACCTTACAGGGGGCTTACACAATGAGCAGTTCTTC; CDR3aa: CASSHLTGGLHNEQFF
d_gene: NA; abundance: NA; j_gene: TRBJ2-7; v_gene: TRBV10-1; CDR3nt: TGCGCCAGCAGTGATTCAGGGATCCACGAGCAGTACTTC; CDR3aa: CASSDSGIHEQYF
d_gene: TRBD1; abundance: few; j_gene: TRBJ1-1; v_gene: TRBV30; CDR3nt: TGTGCCTGGAGTTGGATAGGGGGCAGTGAAGCTTTCTTT; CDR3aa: CAWSWIGGSEAFF
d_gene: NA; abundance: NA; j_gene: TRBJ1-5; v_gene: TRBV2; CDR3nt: TGTGCCAGCAGTGAAATGGCAGTTTTTTCCAATCAGCCCCAGCATTTT; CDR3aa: CASSEMAVFSNQPQHF
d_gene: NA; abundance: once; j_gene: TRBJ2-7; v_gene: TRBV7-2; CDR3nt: TGTGCCAGCAGCCGAGCCCACAGGGCCGAAAACGAGCAGTACTTC; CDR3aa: CASSRAHRAENEQYF
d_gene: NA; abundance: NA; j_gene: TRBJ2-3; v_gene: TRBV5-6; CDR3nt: TGTGCCAGCACCTTCTTTTTCGGTTCCCAGAGCGGCACAGATACGCAGTATTTT; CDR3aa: CASTFFFGSQSGTDTQYF
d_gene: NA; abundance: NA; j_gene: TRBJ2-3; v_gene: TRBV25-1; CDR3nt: TGTGCCAGCAGTGAATTCTCTCAAGCTAGCACAGATACGCAGTATTTT; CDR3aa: CASSEFSQASTDTQYF
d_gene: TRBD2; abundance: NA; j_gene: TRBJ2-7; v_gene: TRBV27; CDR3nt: TGTGCCAGCAGCCGTACTAGCGGGGGGTACGAGCAGTACTTC; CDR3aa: CASSRTSGGYEQYF
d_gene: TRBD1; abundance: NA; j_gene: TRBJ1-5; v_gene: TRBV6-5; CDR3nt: TGTGCCAGCAGTGGACAGGGGGCAGGGTATCAGCCCCAGCATTTT; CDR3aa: CASSGQGAGYQPQHF
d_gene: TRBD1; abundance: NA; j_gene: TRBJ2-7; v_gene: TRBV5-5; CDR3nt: TGTGCCAGCAGCTGGCGGGACAGGGGAATGGAGCAGTACTTC; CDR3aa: CASSWRDRGMEQYF
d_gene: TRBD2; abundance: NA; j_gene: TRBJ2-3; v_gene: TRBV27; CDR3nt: TGTGCCAGCAGTTTAATGCGGGGGGGTACAGATACGCAGTATTTT; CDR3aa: CASSLMRGGTDTQYF
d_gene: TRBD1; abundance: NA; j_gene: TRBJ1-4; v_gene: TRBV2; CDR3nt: TGTGCCAGCAGTGAACAGGGGGCACGAGAAAAACTGTTTTTT; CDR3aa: CASSEQGAREKLFF
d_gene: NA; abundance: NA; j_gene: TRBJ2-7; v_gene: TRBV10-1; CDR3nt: TGCGCCAGCAGTCCGAGCTCCTACGAGCAGTACTTC; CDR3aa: CASSPSSYEQYF
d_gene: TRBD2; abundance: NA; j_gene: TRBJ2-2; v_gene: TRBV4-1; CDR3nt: TGCGCCAGCAGCCCGATTACTAGCGGGGACGGGGAGCTGTTTTTT; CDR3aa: CASSPITSGDGELFF
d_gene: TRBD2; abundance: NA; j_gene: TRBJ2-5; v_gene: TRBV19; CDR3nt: TGTGCCAGTAGTTGGACTAGCGGGGGCCCGTTGCCCGAGACCCAGTACTTC; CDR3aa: CASSWTSGGPLPETQYF
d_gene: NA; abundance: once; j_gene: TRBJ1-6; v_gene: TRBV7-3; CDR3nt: TGTGCCAGCAGCTTGAGGGCATATGGTTCTAATTCACCCCTCCACTTT; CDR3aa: CASSLRAYGSNSPLHF